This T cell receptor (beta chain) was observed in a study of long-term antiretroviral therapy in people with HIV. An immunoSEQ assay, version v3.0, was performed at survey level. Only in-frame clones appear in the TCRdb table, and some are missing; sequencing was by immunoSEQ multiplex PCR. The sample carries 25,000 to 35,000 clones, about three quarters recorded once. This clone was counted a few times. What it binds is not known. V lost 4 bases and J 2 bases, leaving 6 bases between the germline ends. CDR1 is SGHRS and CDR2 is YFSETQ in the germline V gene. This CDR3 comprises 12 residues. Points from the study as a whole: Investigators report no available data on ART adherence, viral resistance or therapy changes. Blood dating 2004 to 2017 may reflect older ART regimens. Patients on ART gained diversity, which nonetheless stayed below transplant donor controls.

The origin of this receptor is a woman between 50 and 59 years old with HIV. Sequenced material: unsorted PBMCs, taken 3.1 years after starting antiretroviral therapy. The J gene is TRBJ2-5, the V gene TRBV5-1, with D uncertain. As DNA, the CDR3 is TGCGCCAGCAGCGCACCTCAAGAGACCCAGTACTTC. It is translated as CASSAPQETQYF.